The 30 T cell receptor beta chains below come from one sample, sequenced in a study of CD8+CD57+ T cells in acquired aplastic anemia. Only patients with CD8+CD57+ cell expansion on flow cytometry were chosen for sequencing. Both TCR beta VDJ combination and CDR3 sequence profiling were carried out. Genomic DNA was the template for this profiling. One entry per CDR3 protein results from TCRdb running MiXCR on the reads. The sample includes 200,000 to 300,000 distinct CDR3 sequences, about 80% of them seen just once. The material sequenced was sorted CD4+, CD8+, or CD8+CD57+ T cells (not recorded which) from PBMCs. These receptors all stem from a human donor with aplastic anemia.

The J gene is TRBJ1-6, the V gene TRBV5-8; D gene ambiguous. Trimming cost V 2 bases and J 3 bases, with 12 bases left between them. The V gene's germline CDR1 is SGHTS and CDR2 YDEGEE. The CDR3 sequence is 16 residues long. CDR3 DNA: TGTGCCAGCAGCTTAGTGGAGTGCGGCTATAATTCACCCCTCCACTTT. This sequence encodes CASSLVECGYNSPLHF. Combining the CDR3 with reference TRBV5-8 and TRBJ1-6 gives the whole variable domain EAGVTQSPTHLIKTRGQQATLRCSPISGHTSVYWYQQALGLGLQFLLWYDEGEERNRGNFPPRFSGRQFPNYSSELNVNALELEDSALYLCASSLVECGYNSPLHFGNGTRLTVT.

This clonotype appeared many times. This rearrangement joins TRBV7-3 to TRBJ2-5; 11 bases line up with TRBD2. Germline V CDR1 and CDR2: SGHTA, FQGTGA. The CDR3 spans 15 residues. J lost 4 bases, V lost 1 base, and 2 bases had no gene match. The DNA of the CDR3 is TGTGCCAGCAGCTTAAGTCTAGCGGGAGGAGAGACCCAGTACTTC. Its protein product is CASSLSLAGGETQYF. Complete variable domain (other parts from reference TRBV7-3 and TRBJ2-5): GAGVSQTPSNKVTEKGKYVELRCDPISGHTALYWYRQSLGQGPEFLIYFQGTGAADDSGLPNDRFFAVRPEGSVSTLKIQRTERGDSAVYLCASSLSLAGGETQYFGPGTRLLVL.

A word on this clonotype: Mismatch with germline at one junction end may stem from a read error. This chain connects TRBV10-3 to TRBJ2-5; D is ambiguous. This CDR3 has 16 residues. CDR1 and CDR2 from the germline V gene are ENHRY and SYGVKD. The CDR3 protein is CAISESELAIDETQYF. As DNA, the CDR3 is TGTGCCATCAGTGAGTCGGAACTCGCCATAGACGAGACCCAGTACTTT.

As for this clonotype: This likely comes from a read error, as the CDR3 has no conserved phenylalanine or tryptophan at its end. It is unclear where the CDR3 begins or ends on the DNA, so no DNA is shown, and the CDR3 is as TCRdb lists it. The chain joins TRBV2 to TRBJ2-3; the table's D call of TRBD2 was not tested on the DNA. The V gene's germline CDR1 is SNHLY and CDR2 FYNNEI. The CDR3 totals 12 residues, both ends included. The CDR3 loop is CASSGGGDTNTV.

V is TRBV6-1 and J is TRBJ1-6; 7 bases agree with TRBD1. Germline V gene sequence: CDR1 MNHNS, CDR2 SASEGT. Trimming at V came to 5 bases and at J to 6 bases, leaving 4 bases not matched to a gene. This CDR3 is built from 14 residues. For the CDR3, the DNA is TGTGCCAGCAGTAGCCAGGGGGGTAATTCACCCCTCCACTTT. This codes for CASSSQGGNSPLHF.

The CDR3, as DNA: TGTGCCAGCAGCGTAGGAAGAGGCAGGCGGTACGATGAGCAGTTCTTC. Protein product: CASSVGRGRRYDEQFF. The chain joins TRBV9 to TRBJ2-1; D not certain. CDR1 and CDR2 from the germline V gene are SGDLS and YYNGEE. The CDR3 contains 16 residues. The V and J ends lost 0 bases and 8 bases respectively, with 18 bases between them. Together with reference TRBV9 and TRBJ2-1, the CDR3 gives the full variable domain: DSGVTQTPKHLITATGQRVTLRCSPRSGDLSVYWYQQSLDQGLQFLIQYYNGEERAKGNILERFSAQQFPDLHSELNLSSLELGDSALYFCASSVGRGRRYDEQFFGPGTRLTVL.

The CDR3 reads CASSCHSERETQYF. Here the CDR3 DNA reads TGTGCCAGCAGCTGTCACAGCGAGCGAGAGACCCAGTACTTC. This sequence joins TRBV7-9 and TRBJ2-5, with unresolved D. Deletions cut 4 bases from V and 4 bases from J, with 13 bases between. This CDR3 spans 14 amino acids. The V gene's germline CDR1 is SEHNR and CDR2 FQNEAQ (reference sequence).

The chain is built from TRBV7-8 and TRBJ2-7; 8 bases are a match to TRBD1. Trimming cost V 4 bases and J 9 bases; bases outside gene matches: 11. CDR3 size: 14 residues. Germline CDR1 reads SGHVS; CDR2 reads FQNEAQ. The CDR3 DNA sequence: TGTGCCAGCAGCTACGCGGGGACAGGCGATACGCAGTACTTC. It is translated as CASSYAGTGDTQYF. Using reference TRBV7-8 and TRBJ2-7 for the parts outside the CDR3, the full variable domain is GAGVSQSPRYKVAKRGQDVALRCDPISGHVSLFWYQQALGQGPEFLTYFQNEAQLDKSGLPSDRFFAERPEGSVSTLKIQRTQQEDSAVYLCASSYAGTGDTQYFGPGTRLTVT.

The CDR3 DNA is TGTGCCAGCAGAAGAAAGGACAACGGGCTCGGAGACAAACTGTTTTTT. Its translation is CASRRKDNGLGDKLFF. This rearrangement joins TRBV7-3 to TRBJ1-4, with a possible D match to TRBD1 (5 bases). From germline, CDR1 is SGHTA and CDR2 FQGTGA. CDR3 size: 16 residues. V was shortened by 6 bases and J by 11 bases, with 25 bases between the two germline ends.

This clonotype was detected once. The chain joins TRBV5-6 to TRBJ1-5; 12 bases align to TRBD1. The CDR3 covers 17 residues. CDR1 is SGHDT, CDR2 YYEEEE, per germline. J was trimmed by 6 bases and V by 4 bases; bases with no gene match: 11. The CDR3 loop reads CASSLDPGTGGTQPQHF. CDR3 sequence (DNA): TGTGCCAGCAGCCTGGATCCCGGGACAGGGGGCACTCAGCCCCAGCATTTT.

The chain recombines TRBV7-6 with TRBJ2-5; D gene unclear. Trimming took off 0 bases at V and 13 bases at J, with 21 bases between the two ends. Germline-derived CDR1 and CDR2 are SGHVS and FNYEAQ. CDR3 size: 15 residues. The CDR3 DNA is TGTGCCAGCAGCTTAGCGGCTACGGCCAGTACGTCCCGGTACTTC. Amino acids: CASSLAATASTSRYF.

V gene TRBV7-8 combines with J gene TRBJ2-1; weak D call: TRBD2 (6 bases). This CDR3 spans 16 amino acids. V was trimmed by 0 bases and J by 13 bases, leaving 22 bases between them. CDR1 is SGHVS and CDR2 is FQNEAQ in the germline V gene. The DNA for the CDR3 is TGTGCCAGCAGCTTAGCGGGAGGTCCCGAGAGGGAGGATCAGTTCTTC. Its protein is CASSLAGGPEREDQFF.

The chain is built from TRBV7-3 and TRBJ2-2, with 8 bases fitting TRBD1. The CDR3 is made up of 18 amino acids. Germline V gene lookup returns CDR1 SGHTA and CDR2 FQGTGA. After removal of 5 bases from V and 7 bases from J, the junction contained 18 bases not matched to a gene. For the CDR3, the DNA is TGTGCCAGCAGCCCCCATGCGGGCCGGAACAGGGGGGACGGGGAGCTGTTTTTT. Its protein product is CASSPHAGRNRGDGELFF.

The J gene is TRBJ1-1, the V gene TRBV5-1; TRBD1 matches 8 bases. CDR1 is SGHRS, CDR2 YFSETQ, per germline. This CDR3 region has 13 residues. With V trimmed by 2 bases and J by 8 bases, 5 bases remained unmatched. Here the CDR3 reads CASSFAGGYEAFF. CDR3 coding DNA: TGCGCCAGCAGCTTCGCAGGGGGCTACGAAGCTTTCTTT.

With regard to this clonotype: Its ends do not fully match the called genes, so a read error is possible. The V call is TRBV7-2, the J call TRBJ2-3; D is ambiguous. CDR1 is SGHTA and CDR2 is FQGNSA in the germline V gene. The CDR3 consists of 14 residues. The CDR3 nucleotides read TGCGCCAGCAGTTCGACGGGCTACGCCCAGTACTTGGGTTTT. The encoded protein is CASSSTGYAQYLGF.

This clonotype has at least ten counts. J is TRBJ2-1 and V is TRBV19; tentatively, D is TRBD2 (6 bases). V lost 4 bases, J lost 10 bases, and 14 bases lay in between. CDR3 length equals 13 residues. Per the germline V gene, CDR1 is LNHDA and CDR2 is SQIVND (reference sequence). CDR3 amino acids: CASSRTTRIEQFF. CDR3 coding DNA: TGTGCCAGTAGTAGGACTACCCGGATAGAGCAGTTCTTC. The full variable domain, its missing parts supplied by reference TRBV19 and TRBJ2-1, is DGGITQSPKYLFRKEGQNVTLSCEQNLNHDAMYWYRQDPGQGLRLIYYSQIVNDFQKGDIAEGYSVSREKKESFPLTVTSAQKNPTAFYLCASSRTTRIEQFFGPGTRLTVL.

The rearrangement links TRBV11-1 to TRBJ2-5, with D perhaps TRBD1 (7 bases). Trimming took off 8 bases at V and 4 bases at J, with 14 bases between the two ends. The CDR3 covers 13 residues. Germline lookup yields CDR1 SGHAT and CDR2 FQDESV (reference sequence). The CDR3 protein is CASGQGGIETQYF. CDR3 bases: TGTGCCAGCGGGCAGGGGGGTATAGAGACCCAGTACTTC.

The chain uses TRBV2 and TRBJ2-7, with 7 bases identical to TRBD2. Germline loops: CDR1 SNHLY, CDR2 FYNNEI. The J segment lost 5 bases and the V segment lost 6 bases, leaving 10 bases of the junction unmatched. CDR3 size: 14 residues. Here the CDR3 DNA reads TGTGCCAGCAGGAGGGACTACCCGGCTAACGAGCAGTACTTC. Translation: CASRRDYPANEQYF.

The chain has TRBV15 and TRBJ2-5; D could derive from TRBD1 or TRBD2 (5 bases each). The germline V gene has CDR1 LNHNV and CDR2 YYDKDF (reference sequence). Trimming took 1 base from V and 3 from J, leaving 15 bases between them. This CDR3 contains 16 residues. The DNA of the CDR3 is TGTGCCACCAGCAGAGGGGGACGGTGGGAAAAAGAGACCCAGTACTTC. This codes for CATSRGGRWEKETQYF.

Worth noting for this clonotype: At one boundary the junction diverges from the germline segment, which might be a read error. The chain couples TRBV7-8 to TRBJ2-1, with 7 bases that match TRBD2. The CDR3 length is 15 residues. Germline V gives CDR1 SGHVS, CDR2 FQNEAQ. CDR3 DNA sequence: TGTGCCAGCAGCTTAGCTAGCGGGCCCGATAAGCAGCATTTCTTC. Residues: CASSLASGPDKQHFF.

This clonotype was detected a few times. The chain joins TRBV2 to TRBJ1-2; no reliable D call. The CDR3 covers 15 residues. Germline V lookup: CDR1 SNHLY, CDR2 FYNNEI. The V and J ends lost 3 bases and 3 bases respectively, with 14 bases between them. CDR3 in amino acids: CASSEFMGDDYGYTF. Written as DNA, the CDR3 is TGTGCCAGCAGTGAGTTTATGGGCGACGACTATGGCTACACCTTC.

A note on this clonotype: At one boundary the junction diverges from the germline segment, which might be a read error. This chain uses TRBV27 with TRBJ2-3; D possibly matches TRBD1 or TRBD2 (5 bases each). Germline V gene lookup returns CDR1 MNHEY and CDR2 SMNVEV (reference sequence). The CDR3 has 13 amino acids. The CDR3 DNA reads as TGTGCCAGCAGGCAGGGACGAGCAGAAAGTCCGTCTTTT. Its translation is CASRQGRAESPSF.

The chain carries TRBV7-9 and TRBJ1-1; no clear D. This CDR3 is 15 amino acids long. CDR1 SEHNR and CDR2 FQNEAQ come from the germline V gene (reference sequence). V lost 4 bases and J 11 bases, leaving 23 bases between the germline ends. CDR3 loop: CASSSMSPPETQAFF. In DNA form, the CDR3 reads TGTGCCAGCAGCTCAATGAGCCCGCCAGAGACCCAGGCTTTCTTT.

As concerns this clonotype: Because the CDR3 is missing its conserved closing phenylalanine or tryptophan, this is likely a read error. Because the CDR3's place on the DNA is in doubt, the DNA is left out and the CDR3 is given as listed by TCRdb. This chain uses TRBV7-3 with TRBJ2-3; the table's D call of TRBD2 was not tested on the DNA. Inclusive of both ends, the CDR3 amounts to 13 amino acids. Germline V CDR1 and CDR2: SGHTA, FQGTGA. The CDR3 is CASSFGGGYTGEL.

The table lists this clonotype with many counts. The chain couples TRBV19 to TRBJ1-2, with a weak D call TRBD1 (5 bases). CDR1 and CDR2 from the germline V gene are LNHDA and SQIVND (reference sequence). This CDR3 spans 13 amino acids. The ends were cut back, 4 bases at V and 8 bases at J, with 14 bases in the middle. CDR3 DNA: TGTGCCAGTAGTAGGGGGGACTTCTGGGGCTACACCTTC. Encoded protein: CASSRGDFWGYTF.

This clonotype was counted only a few times. The chain couples TRBV20-1 to TRBJ1-5, with D possibly TRBD1 on 5 matching bases. The CDR3 loop spans 12 amino acids. Germline V gene sequence: CDR1 DFQATT, CDR2 SNEGSKA (reference sequence). DNA for the CDR3: TGCAGCGTCAACGGGGGGGATCAGCCCCAGCATTTT. Encoded protein: CSVNGGDQPQHF.

The chain uses TRBV9 and TRBJ1-1; tentatively, D is TRBD1 (5 bases). Germline CDR1 is SGDLS and CDR2 is YYNGEE. Trimming removed 3 bases from V and 13 bases from J, with 22 bases in between. The CDR3 is made up of 14 amino acids. The CDR3 sequence is CASSEGTDTQDFFF. The CDR3 coding sequence is TGTGCCAGCAGCGAAGGGACCGATACGCAGGATTTTTTCTTT.

Many counts were recorded for this clonotype. The chain combines TRBV12-3 or TRBV12-4 with TRBJ2-2; 8 bases fit TRBD2. V lost 3 bases, J lost 4 bases, and 4 bases stayed unmatched. The CDR3 is 15 residues long. The CDR3, as DNA: TGTGCCAGCAGTTTGGGACTAGGGACCACCGGGGAGCTGTTTTTT. Translation: CASSLGLGTTGELFF.

In regard to this clonotype: One end of the junction varies from germline; a read error may be responsible. The chain uses TRBV15 and TRBJ1-1; D call uncertain. The CDR3 loop spans 18 amino acids. Germline CDR1 reads LNHNV; CDR2 reads YYDKDF (reference sequence). CDR3 protein: CATSRPSGHTVSRTEACF. The CDR3 DNA reads as TGTGCCACCAGCAGGCCTAGTGGGCACACAGTTTCGAGGACTGAAGCATGCTTT.

This sequence joins TRBV12-3 or TRBV12-4 and TRBJ2-3, with a possible D match to TRBD1 (5 bases). The CDR3 has 13 residues. V shed 2 bases and J shed 13 bases, with 16 bases lying between them. The CDR3 sequence is CASSLIKGITKYF. The CDR3 region has the DNA TGTGCCAGCAGTTTAATTAAGGGGATAACGAAGTATTTT.